This T cell receptor (beta chain) was observed in a study of control samples from healthy donors and cancer patients. The data were produced by immunoSEQ multiplex PCR, yet TCRdb's version contains in-frame clones alone and is incomplete. Altogether over 100,000 clones are present, around nine tenths being singletons, with the ten largest covering 5.5% to 7%. Trimming removed 0 bases from V and 2 bases from J, with 10 bases in between. Germline V lookup: CDR1 SGDLS, CDR2 YYNGEE. The CDR3 is made up of 15 amino acids. Sequences were obtained from blood. The rearrangement links TRBV9 to TRBJ2-3; D is unclear. The TCR comes from a man aged 18 to 35 in good health. The CDR3 nucleotides read TGTGCCAGCAGCGTAGGCTCGTCGGACACAGATACGCAGTATTTT. This translates into CASSVGSSDTDTQYF.